Shown below are 32 T cell receptor beta chains from a single sample sequenced in a study of cytomegalovirus exposure and HLA in healthy donors. The data were produced by immunoSEQ multiplex PCR, yet TCRdb's version contains in-frame clones alone and is incomplete. The data show 150,000 to 200,000 clones, with 80% to 85% seen just once and about 2.8% held by the top ten. The sample was PBMCs. Every receptor here comes from a woman aged 18 to 35 in good health and CMV-seropositive.

V gene TRBV9 combines with J gene TRBJ2-3, with 10 bases lining up with TRBD2. Germline V gene data show CDR1 as SGDLS and CDR2 as YYNGEE. The junction had 5 bases not matched to a gene; V was cut back by 1 base and J by 6 bases. The CDR3 contains 15 residues. As DNA, the CDR3 is TGTGCCAGCAGCGTACTAGCGGGGGAAAGGGATACGCAGTATTTT. Residues: CASSVLAGERDTQYF.

This CDR3 reads CASSLGGLGSYNSPLHF. The CDR3 nucleotides read TGTGCCAGCAGCTTAGGGGGACTTGGCTCCTATAATTCACCCCTCCACTTT. V is TRBV11-2 and J is TRBJ1-6, with a possible D match to TRBD1 (5 bases). The germline CDR1 and CDR2 sequences are SGHAT and FQNNGV. Trimming took off 1 base at V and 0 bases at J, with 10 bases between the two ends. The CDR3 sequence is 17 residues long.

The chain recombines TRBV9 with TRBJ1-5; TRBD1 aligns across 7 bases. This CDR3 region has 14 residues. V lost 3 bases and J lost 5; bases outside the gene matches: 5. The germline gives CDR1 SGDLS, CDR2 YYNGEE. This chain's CDR3 is CASSARDSDQPQHF. In DNA, the CDR3 is TGTGCCAGCAGCGCCCGGGACAGCGATCAGCCCCAGCATTTT.

The V gene is TRBV19, the J gene TRBJ1-4; D is ambiguous. Germline assignment: CDR1 LNHDA and CDR2 SQIVND (reference sequence). This CDR3 has 15 residues. V was pared by 8 bases and J by 0 bases, with 13 bases between. The chain's CDR3 is CASPWNGATNEKLFF. The CDR3 coding sequence is TGTGCCAGTCCTTGGAACGGAGCAACTAATGAAAAACTGTTTTTT.

This clone was found a few times. The chain couples TRBV11-2 to TRBJ2-5; TRBD1 aligns across 10 bases. CDR1 is SGHAT and CDR2 is FQNNGV in the germline V gene. The length of the CDR3 is 19 residues. V trimming: 7 bases; J trimming: 2 bases; junction bases outside the gene matches: 19. The DNA of the CDR3 is TGTGCCAGCACCCGATTGCAGACAGGGGGCGCGAAGGATCAAGAGACCCAGTACTTC. It encodes CASTRLQTGGAKDQETQYF.

This chain uses TRBV4-2 with TRBJ2-1; 12 bases map to TRBD2. Trimming took 1 base from V and 8 from J; bases not matched to a gene: 6. The CDR3 length is 16 residues. The germline CDR1 and CDR2 sequences are LGHNA and YNFKEQ. The CDR3 sequence: CASSQASGGAIDEQFF. The CDR3, as DNA: TGTGCCAGCAGCCAAGCTAGCGGGGGGGCCATCGATGAGCAGTTCTTC.

Regarding this clone: A single base is all that separates this from a far larger clone, so a read error is likely. The chain combines TRBV5-1 with TRBJ2-7, with no clear D. V was trimmed by 0 bases and J by 4 bases, leaving 5 bases between them. The CDR3 has 12 amino acids. CDR1 and CDR2 (germline): SGHRS, YFSETQ. The CDR3 spells CASSLASYEQYF. In DNA, the CDR3 is TGCGCCAGCAGCTTGGCGAGTTACGAGCAGTACTTC.

The sample holds one count of this clone. The chain links TRBV5-8 to TRBJ2-7; no definite D call. This CDR3 has 11 amino acids. CDR1 is SGHTS and CDR2 is YDEGEE in the germline V gene. V was trimmed by 3 bases and J by 6 bases, leaving 7 bases between them. CDR3 in amino acids: CASSSSGEQYF. The DNA for the CDR3 is TGTGCCAGCAGCTCCTCCGGCGAGCAGTACTTC. Together with reference TRBV5-8 and TRBJ2-7, the CDR3 gives the full variable domain: EAGVTQSPTHLIKTRGQQATLRCSPISGHTSVYWYQQALGLGLQFLLWYDEGEERNRGNFPPRFSGRQFPNYSSELNVNALELEDSALYLCASSSSGEQYFGPGTRLTVT.

This chain connects TRBV15 to TRBJ2-5; D not certain. Trimming took off 1 base at V and 0 bases at J, with 9 bases between the two ends. CDR3 length: 15 amino acids. CDR1 is LNHNV, CDR2 YYDKDF, per germline (reference sequence). The chain's CDR3 is CATSRGSGDQETQYF. The CDR3 coding sequence is TGTGCCACCAGCAGAGGTTCCGGAGACCAAGAGACCCAGTACTTC.

This clone has more than one count but fewer than ten. The genes are TRBV18 and TRBJ1-2; maybe TRBD1 (5 bases). V was pared by 4 bases and J by 2 bases, with 14 bases between. The CDR3 has 15 amino acids. Germline CDR1 reads KGHSH; CDR2 reads LQKENI. The CDR3 is CASSLDQGFNYGYTF. The CDR3 DNA follows: TGTGCCAGCTCACTAGATCAGGGATTCAACTATGGCTACACCTTC.

The gene calls are TRBV7-2 and TRBJ1-1, with 7 nucleotides matching TRBD1. The CDR3 has 15 amino acids. V shed 0 bases, J shed 7 bases, and the junction held 8 bases outside the gene matches. Germline V gives CDR1 SGHTA, CDR2 FQGNSA. The CDR3 loop is CASSLARGQGFEAFF. CDR3 nucleotide sequence: TGTGCCAGCAGCTTAGCGAGGGGGCAGGGCTTTGAAGCTTTCTTT.

The gene calls are TRBV7-6 and TRBJ2-5, with 8 bases that match TRBD2. Germline CDR1 SGHVS, CDR2 FNYEAQ. V shed 6 bases, J shed 5 bases, and the junction held 5 bases outside the gene matches. The CDR3 runs 13 residues. CDR3 residues: CASREGLVETQYF. The CDR3 nucleotides read TGTGCCAGCAGGGAGGGACTAGTTGAGACCCAGTACTTC.

The chain carries TRBV9 and TRBJ2-7; D is uncertain. Germline CDR1 reads SGDLS; CDR2 reads YYNGEE. CDR3 size: 14 residues. Trimming removed 0 bases at V and 2 bases at J, with 9 bases between. CDR3 nucleotides: TGTGCCAGCAGCGTAGGGCTAGTGGCCTACGAGCAGTACTTC. This translates into CASSVGLVAYEQYF.

This chain uses TRBV6-6 with TRBJ2-7, with TRBD1 identical over 7 bases. Losses at the gene ends were 6 bases for V and 0 bases for J; bases not matched to a gene: 8. This CDR3 spans 15 amino acids. CDR1 and CDR2 (germline): MNHNY, SVGAGI (reference sequence). DNA of the CDR3: TGTGCCAGCAGCCTAACTAACAGGGGCTCCTACGAGCAGTACTTC. This translates into CASSLTNRGSYEQYF.

The chain employs TRBV27 and TRBJ2-1, with a tentative D call TRBD2 (6 bases). The length of the CDR3 is 16 residues. Deletions cut 6 bases from V and 14 bases from J, with 29 bases between. CDR1 and CDR2 from the germline V gene are MNHEY and SMNVEV (reference sequence). CDR3 sequence (DNA): TGTGCCAGCAGCCCTCTAATCTTCGGGCGGACTATGAGGGAGTTCTTC. As protein: CASSPLIFGRTMREFF.

The rearrangement links TRBV7-2 to TRBJ2-5, with TRBD2 matching over 9 bases. The germline CDR1 and CDR2 sequences are SGHTA and FQGNSA. V gave up 5 bases and J gave up 5 bases; unmatched junction bases: 6. This CDR3 comprises 14 residues. In DNA, the CDR3 is TGTGCCAGCAGCCCGCGGGGGGGCAGGGAGACCCAGTACTTC. Translation gives CASSPRGGRETQYF.

CDR3 nucleotides: TGTGCCAGCAGCCAAGATCTGACCGACACGTACACTGAAGCTTTCTTT. It codes for CASSQDLTDTYTEAFF. The chain carries TRBV4-2 and TRBJ1-1, with unresolved D. V was shortened by 0 bases and J by 3 bases, with 14 bases between the two germline ends. Germline CDR1 reads LGHNA; CDR2 reads YNFKEQ. The CDR3 has 16 residues.

The chain joins TRBV6-6 to TRBJ2-7; 15 bases match TRBD2. Germline-derived CDR1 and CDR2 are MNHNY and SVGAGI (reference sequence). The CDR3 consists of 16 residues. J was trimmed by 5 bases and V by 6 bases; bases with no gene match: 8. The DNA of the CDR3 is TGTGCCAGCAGGCCCGGGACTAGCGGGGGGTCCAACGAGCAGTACTTC. Amino acid sequence: CASRPGTSGGSNEQYF.

The chain has TRBV9 and TRBJ2-5, with 11 nucleotides matching TRBD2. The DNA matches TRBJ2-7 better at its end, which makes the J call doubtful. The germline V gene encodes CDR1 SGDLS and CDR2 YYNGEE. The CDR3 runs 16 residues. The CDR3: CASSVDLAGGTYEQYF. The DNA for the CDR3 is TGTGCCAGCAGCGTAGATTTAGCGGGGGGGACCTACGAGCAGTACTTC.

V usage is TRBV7-9 and J usage is TRBJ1-1; no clear D. Germline V CDR1 and CDR2: SEHNR, FQNEAQ (reference sequence). V was cut by 5 bases and J by 4 bases, with 14 bases left in between. The CDR3 spans 14 residues. The CDR3 coding sequence is TGTGCCAGCAGCGGCCTTCGGGGAGGCACTGAAGCTTTCTTT. Residues: CASSGLRGGTEAFF. Looking up the rest from reference TRBV7-9 and TRBJ1-1 gives the full variable domain: DTGVSQNPRHKITKRGQNVTFRCDPISEHNRLYWYRQTLGQGPEFLTYFQNEAQLEKSRLLSDRFSAERPKGSFSTLEIQRTEQGDSAMYLCASSGLRGGTEAFFGQGTRLTVV.

The chain joins TRBV4-1 to TRBJ1-2; D uncertain. The germline V gene encodes CDR1 MGHRA and CDR2 YSYEKL. This CDR3 is 15 amino acids long. The V end was cut by 0 bases, the J end by 0 bases, with 8 bases between. CDR3 DNA sequence: TGCGCCAGCAGCCAAGATGGCTCTCCTAACTATGGCTACACCTTC. Residues: CASSQDGSPNYGYTF.

This chain connects TRBV5-6 to TRBJ2-7; perhaps TRBD2 as D (6 bases). Between the trimmed V and J ends, which lost 4 bases and 5 bases, there was a span of 13 bases. Germline V CDR1 and CDR2: SGHDT, YYEEEE. CDR3 length: 13 residues. The DNA for the CDR3 is TGTGCCAGCAGCCTTGGGGGGTCACACGAGCAGTACTTC. This codes for CASSLGGSHEQYF. Supplemented by reference TRBV5-6 and TRBJ2-7, the full variable domain reads DAGVTQSPTHLIKTRGQQVTLRCSPKSGHDTVSWYQQALGQGPQFIFQYYEEEERQRGNFPDRFSGHQFPNYSSELNVNALLLGDSALYLCASSLGGSHEQYFGPGTRLTVT.

The J gene is TRBJ1-2, the V gene TRBV6-5; D ambiguous. Between the trimmed V and J ends, which lost 6 bases and 0 bases, there was a span of 14 bases. CDR1 and CDR2 (germline): MNHEY, SVGAGI. The CDR3 runs to 15 residues. CDR3 sequence: CASRTTGVANYGYTF. In nucleotides, the CDR3 is TGTGCCAGCAGAACTACCGGGGTCGCTAACTATGGCTACACCTTC.

The chain uses TRBV4-1 and TRBJ2-7, with D possibly matching TRBD1 (5 bases). The V gene's germline CDR1 is MGHRA and CDR2 YSYEKL. The V and J ends lost 4 bases and 0 bases respectively, with 10 bases between them. The CDR3 extends over 14 amino acids. The CDR3 loop reads CASSPTDISYEQYF. The CDR3 nucleotides read TGCGCCAGCAGCCCTACGGACATCTCCTACGAGCAGTACTTC.

Remarks on this clone: Within the sample, other DNA sequences also encode this same CDR3. The rearrangement joins TRBV5-1 to TRBJ1-2, with D possibly being TRBD1 (6 bases). The CDR3 totals 14 residues. Germline V gene data show CDR1 as SGHRS and CDR2 as YFSETQ. V lost 4 bases, J lost 1 base, and 11 bases lay in between. The CDR3 DNA reads TGCGCCAGCAGCCCCAGGACAGATAACTATGGCTACACCTTC. Encoded protein: CASSPRTDNYGYTF.

The rearrangement uses TRBV19 and TRBJ1-1; no clear D. Per the germline V gene, CDR1 is LNHDA and CDR2 is SQIVND (reference sequence). V shed 3 bases and J shed 5 bases, with 4 bases lying between them. The CDR3 sequence is 11 residues long. The CDR3 sequence is CASSMATEAFF. The CDR3, as DNA: TGTGCCAGTAGTATGGCTACTGAAGCTTTCTTT.

V gene TRBV29-1 combines with J gene TRBJ2-7, with unresolved D. The CDR3 runs to 11 residues. V was shortened by 3 bases and J by 3 bases, with 6 bases between the two germline ends. Looked up from germline, CDR1 is SQVTM and CDR2 is ANQGSEA. This CDR3 reads CSVETNYEQYF. The CDR3 nucleotides are TGCAGCGTTGAGACAAACTACGAGCAGTACTTC.

A single count supports this clone. This chain connects TRBV7-6 to TRBJ1-1, with D perhaps TRBD1 (5 bases). Germline assignment: CDR1 SGHVS and CDR2 FNYEAQ. The CDR3 is made up of 13 amino acids. The V end was cut by 5 bases, the J end by 5 bases, with 12 bases between. For the CDR3, the DNA is TGTGCCAGCAGCCCGCTGACAGTTACTGAAGCTTTCTTT. Translating it yields CASSPLTVTEAFF. The full variable domain, completed using reference TRBV7-6 and TRBJ1-1, is GAGVSQSPRYKVTKRGQDVALRCDPISGHVSLYWYRQALGQGPEFLTYFNYEAQQDKSGLPNDRFSAERPEGSISTLTIQRTEQRDSAMYRCASSPLTVTEAFFGQGTRLTVV.

This chain uses TRBV6-5 with TRBJ2-1; 7 bases match TRBD2. V was clipped by 7 bases and J by 7 bases; unmatched bases: 7. Germline assignment: CDR1 MNHEY and CDR2 SVGAGI. There are 13 residues in the CDR3. The CDR3: CASNLAGVNEQFF. DNA for the CDR3: TGTGCCAGCAATCTGGCGGGGGTTAATGAGCAGTTCTTC.

The V gene is TRBV5-1, the J gene TRBJ2-2, with 12 bases that match TRBD2. This CDR3 is 17 amino acids long. Germline loops: CDR1 SGHRS, CDR2 YFSETQ. The junction had 8 bases not matched to a gene; V was cut back by 4 bases and J by 4 bases. The CDR3 bases are TGCGCCAGCAGCCTAACTAGCGGGGGGACAATCACCGGGGAGCTGTTTTTT. Translation gives CASSLTSGGTITGELFF.

The CDR3: CARSPGQGGREQYF. The CDR3 bases are TGTGCCAGAAGCCCTGGACAGGGGGGTCGCGAGCAGTACTTC. The chain has TRBV5-3 and TRBJ2-7; TRBD1 agrees at 10 bases. TRBV5-3 is annotated as an ORF whose role is uncertain. After removal of 4 bases from V and 6 bases from J, the junction contained 7 bases not matched to a gene. The CDR3 has 14 amino acids.

This clone appeared a single time. The rearrangement joins TRBV28 to TRBJ2-7, with D possibly TRBD1 on 6 matching bases. Germline loops: CDR1 MDHEN, CDR2 SYDVKM. V was cut by 6 bases and J by 5 bases, with 17 bases left in between. CDR3 length: 14 amino acids. The DNA for the CDR3 is TGTGCCAGCAGCCTCTACAGGGATGTCAACGAGCAGTACTTC. It encodes CASSLYRDVNEQYF.